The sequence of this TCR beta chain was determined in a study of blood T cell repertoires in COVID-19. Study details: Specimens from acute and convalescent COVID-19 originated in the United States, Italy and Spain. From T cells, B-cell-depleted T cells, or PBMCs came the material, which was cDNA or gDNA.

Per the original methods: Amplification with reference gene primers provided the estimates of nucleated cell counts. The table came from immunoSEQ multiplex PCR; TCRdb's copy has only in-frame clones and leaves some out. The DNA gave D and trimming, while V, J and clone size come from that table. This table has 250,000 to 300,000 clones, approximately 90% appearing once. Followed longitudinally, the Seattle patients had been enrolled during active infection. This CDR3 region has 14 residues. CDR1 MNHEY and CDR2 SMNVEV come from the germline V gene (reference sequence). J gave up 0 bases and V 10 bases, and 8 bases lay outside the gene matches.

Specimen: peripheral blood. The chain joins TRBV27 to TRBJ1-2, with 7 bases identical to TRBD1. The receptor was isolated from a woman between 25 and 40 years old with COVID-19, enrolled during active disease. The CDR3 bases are TGTGCCATCGGACAGGACCTGTCTAACTATGGCTACACCTTC. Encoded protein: CAIGQDLSNYGYTF.